This T cell receptor beta chain was recorded in a study of T cell responses to AZD1222 COVID-19 vaccine. Assay: immunoSEQ multiplex PCR; the TCRdb copy retains only in-frame clones and omits some. The sample lists fewer than 200,000 clones, over 85% seen once, with around 2.6% in the top ten. Study-level findings and limits: There were mostly white British donors and more females than males, and clonal diversity was possibly underestimated. Researchers took repertoire samples only after the peak T cell response had come.

For this clone: Its matching antigen is unknown.

The sample here was peripheral blood, taken on day 0 of AZD1222 vaccination. This sequence originates from an adult in good health.

CDR3 DNA sequence: TGTGCCAGCAGCTTAGGCTGGGGGCTAGCGGAAACAGATACGCAGTATTTT. It specifies CASSLGWGLAETDTQYF. The V call is TRBV7-8, the J call TRBJ2-3; possibly TRBD2 for D (7 bases). The CDR3 loop spans 17 amino acids. CDR1 and CDR2 from the germline V gene are SGHVS and FQNEAQ. Trimming shortened V by 1 base and J by 3 bases, and 17 bases separated the two germline ends.